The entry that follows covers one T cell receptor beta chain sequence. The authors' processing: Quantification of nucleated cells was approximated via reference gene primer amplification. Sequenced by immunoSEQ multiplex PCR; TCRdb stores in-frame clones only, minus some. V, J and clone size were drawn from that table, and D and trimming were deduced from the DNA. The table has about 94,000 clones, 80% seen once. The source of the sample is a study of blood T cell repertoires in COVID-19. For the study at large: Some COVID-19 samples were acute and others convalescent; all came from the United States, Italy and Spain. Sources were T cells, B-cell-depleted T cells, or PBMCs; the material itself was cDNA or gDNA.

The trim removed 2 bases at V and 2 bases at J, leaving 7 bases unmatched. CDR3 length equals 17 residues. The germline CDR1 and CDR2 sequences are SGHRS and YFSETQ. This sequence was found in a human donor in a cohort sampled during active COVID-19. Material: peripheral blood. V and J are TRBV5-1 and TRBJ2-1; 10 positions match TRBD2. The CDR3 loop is CASSLEAGGPTYNEQFF. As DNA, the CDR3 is TGCGCCAGCAGCTTAGAAGCGGGAGGGCCCACCTACAATGAGCAGTTCTTC.